These 30 T cell receptor beta chains were all obtained from the same sample, sequenced in a study of spatial heterogeneity in lung cancer. Using its own MiXCR run on the 5' RACE reads, TCRdb lists one record per CDR3 protein. The sample has under 100,000 distinct CDR3 sequences; roughly 8.7% are singletons. Time point specified: sample taken at primary tumor resection. No cells were sorted before sequencing. The whole RNA sequenced was extracted from tumor, nontumor lung or frozen PBMC. Sequenced here: PBMCs, sampled at surgery. These receptors came from a male donor with early-stage non-small cell lung cancer.

This rearrangement joins TRBV9 to TRBJ2-2; 8 nucleotides match TRBD1. The CDR3 extends over 13 amino acids. CDR1 is SGDLS and CDR2 is YYNGEE in the germline V gene. V shed 5 bases and J 5 bases; nucleotides not matched to a gene: 2. CDR3 residues: CASRRQGTGELFF. For the CDR3, the DNA is TGTGCCAGCAGGAGACAGGGGACCGGGGAGCTGTTTTTT.

This clonotype occurred a few times. V and J are TRBV3-1 and TRBJ2-4; D unclear. Germline loops: CDR1 LGHDT, CDR2 YNNKEL (reference sequence). Trimming pared 4 bases from V and 1 base from J, leaving 17 bases between. The CDR3 contains 17 residues. The CDR3 region is CASSPTLGIGAKNIQYF. DNA of the CDR3: TGTGCCAGCAGCCCTACCCTGGGTATTGGGGCCAAAAACATTCAGTACTTC.

This clonotype has ten or more counts. The chain joins TRBV9 to TRBJ2-3; D gene ambiguous. The V gene's germline CDR1 is SGDLS and CDR2 YYNGEE. The CDR3 has 14 amino acids. Trimming took off 3 bases at V and 1 base at J, with 9 bases between the two ends. DNA for the CDR3: TGTGCCAGCAGCGAGGCCCCGGGCACAGATACGCAGTATTTT. This codes for CASSEAPGTDTQYF.

This chain links TRBV29-1 with TRBJ2-3; the match to TRBD2 covers 9 bases. CDR1 SQVTM and CDR2 ANQGSEA come from the germline V gene. The trim removed 4 bases at V and 6 bases at J, leaving 11 bases unmatched. The CDR3 extends over 15 amino acids. Here the CDR3 reads CSVVLAGTMRDTQYF. The CDR3, as DNA: TGCAGCGTTGTGCTAGCGGGGACGATGAGGGATACGCAGTATTTT.

This clonotype has at least ten counts. This chain uses TRBV7-9 with TRBJ2-2; the D is unclear. Germline values: CDR1 SEHNR, CDR2 FQNEAQ (reference sequence). Trimming shortened V by 1 base and J by 6 bases, and 3 bases separated the two germline ends. The CDR3 runs to 12 residues. The CDR3 region is CASSLEAGELFF. The CDR3 nucleotides read TGTGCCAGCAGCTTAGAGGCCGGGGAGCTGTTTTTT. The variable domain in full, completed from reference TRBV7-9 and TRBJ2-2, reads DTGVSQNPRHKITKRGQNVTFRCDPISEHNRLYWYRQTLGQGPEFLTYFQNEAQLEKSRLLSDRFSAERPKGSFSTLEIQRTEQGDSAMYLCASSLEAGELFFGEGSRLTVL.

This clonotype was counted between two and nine times. The chain joins TRBV9 to TRBJ2-3; 8 positions agree with TRBD2. The V segment lost 0 bases and the J segment 5 bases; nucleotides outside the gene matches: 8. Looked up from germline, CDR1 is SGDLS and CDR2 is YYNGEE. The CDR3 sequence is 16 residues long. CDR3 in DNA: TGTGCCAGCAGCGTAGATCCGGGGGGGCCGGGAGATACGCAGTATTTT. It is translated as CASSVDPGGPGDTQYF.

This clonotype has more than one count but fewer than ten. The rearrangement joins TRBV20-1 to TRBJ2-2, with D unresolved. V shed 1 base and J shed 6 bases, with 9 bases lying between them. This CDR3 has 13 amino acids. From germline, CDR1 is DFQATT and CDR2 SNEGSKA (reference sequence). The CDR3 DNA is TGCAGTGCTAGAGTTACTATGGCCGGGGAGCTGTTTTTT. Encoded protein: CSARVTMAGELFF.

This rearrangement joins TRBV5-1 to TRBJ2-3, with 14 bases identical to TRBD2. The trim removed 4 bases at V and 1 base at J, leaving 5 bases unmatched. Germline CDR1 is SGHRS and CDR2 is YFSETQ. The CDR3 extends over 17 amino acids. The CDR3 reads CASSHGTSGGRTDTQYF. The CDR3 region has the DNA TGCGCCAGCAGCCATGGGACTAGCGGGGGCCGCACAGATACGCAGTATTTT.

V is TRBV29-1 and J is TRBJ1-1; 9 bases map to TRBD1. Per germline, CDR1 SQVTM and CDR2 ANQGSEA. J was trimmed by 3 bases and V by 4 bases; bases with no gene match: 0. The CDR3 spans 12 residues. CDR3 DNA: TGCAGCGTTGGACAGGGGGACACTGAAGCTTTCTTT. This translates into CSVGQGDTEAFF.

At least ten counts were recorded for this clonotype. The chain recombines TRBV3-1 with TRBJ2-2; TRBD2 matches 12 bases. The CDR3 extends over 18 amino acids. V lost 1 base, J lost 4 bases, and 7 bases stayed unmatched. The V gene's germline CDR1 is LGHDT and CDR2 YNNKEL (reference sequence). The CDR3 reads CASSQGTGLAGTTGELFF. The CDR3 coding sequence is TGTGCCAGCAGCCAAGGAACTGGACTAGCGGGAACCACCGGGGAGCTGTTTTTT. Filled out from reference TRBV3-1 and TRBJ2-2, the complete variable domain reads DTAVSQTPKYLVTQMGNDKSIKCEQNLGHDTMYWYKQDSKKFLKIMFSYNNKELIINETVPNRFSPKSPDKAHLNLHINSLELGDSAVYFCASSQGTGLAGTTGELFFGEGSRLTVL.

This clonotype was counted many times. The chain has TRBV7-3 and TRBJ2-2; possible D gene TRBD1, 5 bases. The V and J ends lost 8 bases and 3 bases respectively, with 16 bases between them. CDR1 and CDR2 (germline): SGHTA, FQGTGA. This CDR3 is built from 15 residues. In DNA form, the CDR3 reads TGTGCCAGCGGACAAGGGTCCAAAGACACCGGGGAGCTGTTTTTT. Amino acid sequence: CASGQGSKDTGELFF.

This clonotype was counted at least ten times. The CDR3 region is CSVRSATSQETQYF. CDR3 in DNA: TGCAGCGTGAGATCTGCAACGTCCCAAGAGACCCAGTACTTC. J is TRBJ2-5 and V is TRBV29-1; D call uncertain. The CDR3 loop spans 14 amino acids. Germline lookup yields CDR1 SQVTM and CDR2 ANQGSEA. Trimming took 6 bases from V and 1 from J, leaving 15 bases between them.

This clonotype was detected many times. V and J are TRBV10-2 and TRBJ2-5, with 10 bases identical to TRBD2. The CDR3 runs to 18 residues. CDR1 WSHSY and CDR2 SAAADI come from the germline V gene. J was trimmed by 3 bases and V by 0 bases; bases with no gene match: 10. The CDR3 nucleotides read TGCGCCAGCAGTGAGTCGATTAGCGGGGGGCCCTCCAAAGAGACCCAGTACTTC. The encoded protein is CASSESISGGPSKETQYF.

The table lists this clonotype with a few counts. The genes are TRBV12-3 or TRBV12-4 and TRBJ2-2, with D maybe TRBD2 (7 bases). CDR3 length: 15 residues. Trimming stripped 3 bases from V and 4 bases from J, with 12 bases between. CDR3 loop: CASSFSRGATGELFF. The CDR3 DNA reads TGTGCCAGCAGTTTTTCTCGGGGGGCCACCGGGGAGCTGTTTTTT.

The genes are TRBV2 and TRBJ2-1, with TRBD2 identical over 8 bases. V shed 6 bases and J 5 bases; nucleotides not matched to a gene: 9. Looked up from germline, CDR1 is SNHLY and CDR2 is FYNNEI. The CDR3 extends over 15 amino acids. The CDR3 protein is CASSPGGTRHNEQFF. The CDR3 region has the DNA TGTGCCAGCAGCCCCGGGGGGACTAGACACAATGAGCAGTTCTTC.

This clonotype was counted many times. This chain uses TRBV7-9 with TRBJ1-2; TRBD1 matches 11 bases. The V segment lost 5 bases and the J segment 6 bases; nucleotides outside the gene matches: 11. The CDR3 is made up of 16 amino acids. CDR1 is SEHNR and CDR2 is FQNEAQ in the germline V gene (reference sequence). CDR3 region: CASSPTRDRGSNGYTF. CDR3 nucleotides: TGTGCCAGCAGCCCCACGAGGGACAGGGGGAGTAATGGCTACACCTTC. Drawing the rest from reference TRBV7-9 and TRBJ1-2, the complete variable domain is DTGVSQNPRHKITKRGQNVTFRCDPISEHNRLYWYRQTLGQGPEFLTYFQNEAQLEKSRLLSDRFSAERPKGSFSTLEIQRTEQGDSAMYLCASSPTRDRGSNGYTFGSGTRLTVV.

This sequence joins TRBV6-2 or TRBV6-3 and TRBJ2-1; 10 nucleotides align to TRBD2. This CDR3 has 15 amino acids. Looked up from germline, CDR1 is MNHEY and CDR2 is SVGEGT. The V segment lost 4 bases and the J segment 6 bases; nucleotides outside the gene matches: 6. The chain's CDR3 is CASSSASGGVNEQFF. CDR3 sequence (DNA): TGTGCCAGCAGTTCGGCTAGCGGGGGAGTCAATGAGCAGTTCTTC.

This clonotype was seen a few times. This chain connects TRBV5-1 to TRBJ2-2; TRBD1 agrees at 7 bases. The germline V gene has CDR1 SGHRS and CDR2 YFSETQ. The CDR3 sequence is 15 residues long. The V and J ends lost 0 bases and 6 bases, in that order; junction bases with no gene match: 5. CDR3 bases: TGCGCCAGCAGCTTGGAACAGGGGAAGGCCGGGGAGCTGTTTTTT. Amino acids: CASSLEQGKAGELFF.

In this sample, this clonotype turned up many times. The chain links TRBV20-1 to TRBJ2-2; 7 nucleotides agree with TRBD2. This CDR3 spans 16 amino acids. Germline CDR1 and CDR2: DFQATT and SNEGSKA (reference sequence). V lost 0 bases, J lost 4 bases, and 8 bases stayed unmatched. CDR3 DNA sequence: TGCAGTGCTAGAGAGCCCGGACTAGTGGGCACCGGGGAGCTGTTTTTT. This translates into CSAREPGLVGTGELFF.

This clonotype was seen a handful of times. The rearrangement joins TRBV5-1 to TRBJ2-4; 15 bases line up with TRBD2. The CDR3 has 19 amino acids. The ends lost 4 bases at V and 4 bases at J; junction bases unmatched: 12. Germline V gene sequence: CDR1 SGHRS, CDR2 YFSETQ. Written as DNA, the CDR3 is TGCGCCAGCAGCCCGGGACTAGCGGGAGGTTTCACGGCAAAAAACATTCAGTACTTC. Its translation: CASSPGLAGGFTAKNIQYF.

This clonotype was detected many times. The chain carries TRBV6-6 and TRBJ2-7; TRBD2 agrees at 7 bases. CDR1 is MNHNY, CDR2 SVGAGI, per germline (reference sequence). The CDR3 is 12 residues long. V lost 2 bases to trimming and J lost 6 bases; unmatched junction nucleotides: 1. The CDR3: CASSYGGVEQYF. CDR3 DNA sequence: TGTGCCAGCAGTTACGGGGGGGTCGAGCAGTACTTC.

The sample holds a few counts of this clonotype. The chain has TRBV18 and TRBJ1-2; no firm D call. The CDR3 covers 11 residues. Germline values: CDR1 KGHSH, CDR2 LQKENI. V was clipped by 6 bases and J by 5 bases, with 7 bases between them. The CDR3 DNA sequence: TGTGCCAGCTCTGACGGGTATGGCTACACCTTC. This sequence encodes CASSDGYGYTF.

This clonotype was detected many times. The V and J genes are TRBV20-1 and TRBJ2-1, with D perhaps given as TRBD1 or TRBD2 (5 bases each). The CDR3 extends over 11 amino acids. Trimming cost V 6 bases and J 10 bases, with 13 bases left between them. The germline V gene encodes CDR1 DFQATT and CDR2 SNEGSKA (reference sequence). CDR3 nucleotide sequence: TGCAGTGCAGGGACGGCGGAGGAGCAGTTCTTC. It is translated as CSAGTAEEQFF.

The chain has TRBV28 and TRBJ2-7; TRBD2 matches 10 bases. The CDR3 sequence is 14 residues long. The germline CDR1 and CDR2 sequences are MDHEN and SYDVKM. J gave up 5 bases and V 5 bases, and 6 bases lay outside the gene matches. The CDR3 loop is CASSPSGRAHEQYF. DNA for the CDR3: TGTGCCAGCAGTCCGAGCGGGAGGGCCCACGAGCAGTACTTC.

This chain links TRBV7-2 with TRBJ2-1; D is possibly TRBD2 (7 bases). V was cut by 0 bases and J by 4 bases, with 10 bases left in between. Germline values: CDR1 SGHTA, CDR2 FQGNSA. The CDR3 consists of 15 residues. Here the CDR3 DNA reads TGTGCCAGCAGCTTAGCGGCGGGGGCATACAATGAGCAGTTCTTC. The encoded protein is CASSLAAGAYNEQFF.

The gene calls are TRBV28 and TRBJ1-2; 7 bases align to TRBD1. The CDR3 length is 12 residues. The trim removed 5 bases at V and 10 bases at J, leaving 7 bases unmatched. Germline V gives CDR1 MDHEN, CDR2 SYDVKM. CDR3 coding DNA: TGTGCCAGCAGTCAAACAGGGGCGTTCTACACCTTC. This translates into CASSQTGAFYTF.

The genes are TRBV7-2 and TRBJ1-4; TRBD1 agrees at 7 bases. Per the germline V gene, CDR1 is SGHTA and CDR2 is FQGNSA. The CDR3 is made up of 14 amino acids. The V gene end was trimmed by 5 bases and the J gene end by 7 bases; junction bases not matched to a gene: 7. The CDR3 bases are TGTGCCAGCAGCCGAGGGGGCTGGGGTGAAAAACTGTTTTTT. Translating gives CASSRGGWGEKLFF. Looking up the rest from reference TRBV7-2 and TRBJ1-4 gives the full variable domain: GAGVSQSPSNKVTEKGKDVELRCDPISGHTALYWYRQSLGQGLEFLIYFQGNSAPDKSGLPSDRFSAERTGGSVSTLTIQRTQQEDSAVYLCASSRGGWGEKLFFGSGTQLSVL.

This clonotype appeared a few times. Here the CDR3 reads CASSEAGTGEETQYF. The CDR3 DNA reads TGCGCCAGCAGCGAGGCCGGGACAGGGGAAGAGACCCAGTACTTC. This chain uses TRBV5-1 with TRBJ2-5; 10 bases match TRBD1. Germline V lookup: CDR1 SGHRS, CDR2 YFSETQ. V lost 4 bases and J lost 3; bases outside the gene matches: 6. There are 15 residues in the CDR3.

This chain uses TRBV10-3 with TRBJ1-6, with 9 bases aligning to TRBD1. The CDR3 is 15 amino acids. Germline CDR1 and CDR2: ENHRY and SYGVKD. V shed 7 bases, J shed 10 bases, and the junction held 11 bases outside the gene matches. The CDR3 region has the DNA TGTGCCATCAAAGAAGACAGGGGGTCAGGATCACCCCTCCACTTT. Protein sequence: CAIKEDRGSGSPLHF.

This clonotype was counted at least ten times. The rearrangement uses TRBV6-6 and TRBJ2-6, with D tentatively TRBD2 (6 bases). V was clipped by 6 bases and J by 0 bases, with 9 bases between them. Germline values: CDR1 MNHNY, CDR2 SVGAGI (reference sequence). The CDR3 length is 15 residues. The CDR3 spells CASRTGASGANVLTF. The CDR3 region has the DNA TGTGCCAGCAGAACGGGAGCCTCTGGGGCCAACGTCCTGACTTTC.